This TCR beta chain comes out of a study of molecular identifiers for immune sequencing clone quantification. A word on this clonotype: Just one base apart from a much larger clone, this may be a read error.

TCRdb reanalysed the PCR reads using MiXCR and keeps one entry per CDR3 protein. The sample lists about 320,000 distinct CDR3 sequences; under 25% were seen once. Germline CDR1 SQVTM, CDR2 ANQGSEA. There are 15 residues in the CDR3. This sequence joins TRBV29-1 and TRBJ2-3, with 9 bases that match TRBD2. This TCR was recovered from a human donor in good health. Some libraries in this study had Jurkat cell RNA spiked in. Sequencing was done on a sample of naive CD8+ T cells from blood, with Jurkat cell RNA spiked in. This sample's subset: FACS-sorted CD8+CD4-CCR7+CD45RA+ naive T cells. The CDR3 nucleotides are TGCACCACGCAGGGACCTAGCGGGGACACAGATACGCAGTATTTT. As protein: CTTQGPSGDTDTQYF.